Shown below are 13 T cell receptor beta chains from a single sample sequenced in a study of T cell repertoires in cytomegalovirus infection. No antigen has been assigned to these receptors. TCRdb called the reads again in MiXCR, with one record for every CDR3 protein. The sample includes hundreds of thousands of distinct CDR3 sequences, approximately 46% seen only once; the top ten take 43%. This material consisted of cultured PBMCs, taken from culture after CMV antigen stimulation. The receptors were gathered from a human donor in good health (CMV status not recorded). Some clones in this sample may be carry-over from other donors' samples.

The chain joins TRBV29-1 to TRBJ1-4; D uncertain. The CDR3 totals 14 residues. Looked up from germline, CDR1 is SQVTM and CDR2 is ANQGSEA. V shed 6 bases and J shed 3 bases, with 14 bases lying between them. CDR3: CSVGRGLANEKLFF. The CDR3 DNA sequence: TGCAGCGTCGGACGGGGATTAGCTAATGAAAAACTGTTTTTT.

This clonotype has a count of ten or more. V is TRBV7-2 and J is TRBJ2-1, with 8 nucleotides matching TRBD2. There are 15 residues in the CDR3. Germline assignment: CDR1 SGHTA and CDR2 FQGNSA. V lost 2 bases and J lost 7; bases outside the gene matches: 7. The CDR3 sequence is CASSLSSGTKNEQFF. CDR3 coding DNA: TGTGCCAGCAGCTTAAGTAGCGGGACAAAAAATGAGCAGTTCTTC.

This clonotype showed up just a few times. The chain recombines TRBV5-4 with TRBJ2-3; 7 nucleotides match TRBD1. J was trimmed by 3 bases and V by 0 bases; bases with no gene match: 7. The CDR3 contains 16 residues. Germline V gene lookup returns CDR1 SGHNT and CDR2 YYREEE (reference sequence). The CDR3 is CASSLVGGSRTDTQYF. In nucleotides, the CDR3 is TGTGCCAGCAGCTTGGTAGGGGGCAGTAGGACAGATACGCAGTATTTT.

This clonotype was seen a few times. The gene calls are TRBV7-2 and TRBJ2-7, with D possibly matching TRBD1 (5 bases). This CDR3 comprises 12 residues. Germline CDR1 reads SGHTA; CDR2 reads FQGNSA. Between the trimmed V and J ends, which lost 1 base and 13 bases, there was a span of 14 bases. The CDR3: CASSLGLVGAYF. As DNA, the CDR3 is TGTGCCAGCAGCTTAGGGTTAGTTGGGGCTTACTTC.

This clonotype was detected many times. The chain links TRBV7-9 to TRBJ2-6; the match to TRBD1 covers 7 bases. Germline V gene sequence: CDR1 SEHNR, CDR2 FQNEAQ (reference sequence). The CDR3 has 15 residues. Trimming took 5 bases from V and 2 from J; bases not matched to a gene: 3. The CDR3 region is CASSPQGAGANVLTF. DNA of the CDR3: TGTGCCAGCAGCCCTCAGGGGGCTGGGGCCAACGTCCTGACTTTC.

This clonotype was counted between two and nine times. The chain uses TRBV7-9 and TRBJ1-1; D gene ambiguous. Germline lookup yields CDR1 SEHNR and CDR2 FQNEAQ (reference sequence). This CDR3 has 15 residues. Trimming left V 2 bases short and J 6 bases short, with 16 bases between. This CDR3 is CASSLPRQSSPEAFF. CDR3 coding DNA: TGTGCCAGCAGCTTACCCCGGCAGTCTAGTCCTGAAGCTTTCTTT.

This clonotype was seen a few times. The CDR3 spells CASRMTGVGQETQYF. CDR3 bases: TGTGCCAGCAGGATGACAGGGGTTGGCCAAGAGACCCAGTACTTC. The gene calls are TRBV6-1 and TRBJ2-5; the match to TRBD1 covers 8 bases. With V trimmed by 6 bases and J by 1 base, 7 bases remained unmatched. Per the germline V gene, CDR1 is MNHNS and CDR2 is SASEGT. The CDR3 length is 15 residues.

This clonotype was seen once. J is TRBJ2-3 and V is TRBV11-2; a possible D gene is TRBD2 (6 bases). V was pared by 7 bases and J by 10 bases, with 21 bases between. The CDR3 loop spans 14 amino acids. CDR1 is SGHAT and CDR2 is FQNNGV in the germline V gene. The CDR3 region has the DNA TGTGCCAGCAACGAAGCCTTTGGCGGGAAGGCGCAGTATTTT. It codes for CASNEAFGGKAQYF. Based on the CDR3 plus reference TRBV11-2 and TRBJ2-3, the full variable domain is EAGVAQSPRYKIIEKRQSVAFWCNPISGHATLYWYQQILGQGPKLLIQFQNNGVVDDSQLPKDRFSAERLKGVDSTLKIQPAKLEDSAVYLCASNEAFGGKAQYFGPGTRLTVL.

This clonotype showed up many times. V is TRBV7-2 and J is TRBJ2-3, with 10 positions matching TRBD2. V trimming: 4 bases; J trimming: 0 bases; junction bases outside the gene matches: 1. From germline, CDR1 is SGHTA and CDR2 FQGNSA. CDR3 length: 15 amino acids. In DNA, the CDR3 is TGTGCCAGCAGCTCTAGCGGGAGAAGCACAGATACGCAGTATTTT. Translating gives CASSSSGRSTDTQYF.

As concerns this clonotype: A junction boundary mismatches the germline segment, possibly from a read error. The CDR3 protein is CAGSYRPAQFEKLFF. The CDR3, as DNA: TGTGCCGGCAGCTATCGTCCAGCGCAGTTTGAAAAACTGTTTTTT. The rearrangement joins TRBV7-6 to TRBJ1-4; D uncertain. The CDR3 sequence is 15 residues long. Germline CDR1 is SGHVS and CDR2 is FNYEAQ.

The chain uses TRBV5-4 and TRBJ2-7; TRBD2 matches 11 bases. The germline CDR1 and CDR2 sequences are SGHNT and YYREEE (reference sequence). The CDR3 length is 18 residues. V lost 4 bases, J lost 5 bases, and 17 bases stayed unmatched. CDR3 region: CASSAEPLTSGVPNEQYF. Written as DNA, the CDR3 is TGTGCCAGCAGCGCGGAGCCCTTGACTAGCGGGGTACCCAACGAGCAGTACTTC. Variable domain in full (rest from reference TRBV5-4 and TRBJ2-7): ETGVTQSPTHLIKTRGQQVTLRCSSQSGHNTVSWYQQALGQGPQFIFQYYREEENGRGNFPPRFSGLQFPNYSSELNVNALELDDSALYLCASSAEPLTSGVPNEQYFGPGTRLTVT.

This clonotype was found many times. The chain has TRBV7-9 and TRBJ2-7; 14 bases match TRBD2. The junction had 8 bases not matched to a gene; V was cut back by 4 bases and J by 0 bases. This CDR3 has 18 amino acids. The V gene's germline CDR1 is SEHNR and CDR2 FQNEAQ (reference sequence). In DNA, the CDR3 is TGTGCCAGCAGCTACTACGGGACTAGCGGGGGCGTCTCCTACGAGCAGTACTTC. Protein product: CASSYYGTSGGVSYEQYF.

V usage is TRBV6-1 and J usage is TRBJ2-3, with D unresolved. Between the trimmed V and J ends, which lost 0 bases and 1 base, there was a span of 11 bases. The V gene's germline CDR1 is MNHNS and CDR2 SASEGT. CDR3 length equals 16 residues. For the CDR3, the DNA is TGTGCCAGCAGTGAAGCTCCACACCCCGGCACAGATACGCAGTATTTT. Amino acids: CASSEAPHPGTDTQYF.